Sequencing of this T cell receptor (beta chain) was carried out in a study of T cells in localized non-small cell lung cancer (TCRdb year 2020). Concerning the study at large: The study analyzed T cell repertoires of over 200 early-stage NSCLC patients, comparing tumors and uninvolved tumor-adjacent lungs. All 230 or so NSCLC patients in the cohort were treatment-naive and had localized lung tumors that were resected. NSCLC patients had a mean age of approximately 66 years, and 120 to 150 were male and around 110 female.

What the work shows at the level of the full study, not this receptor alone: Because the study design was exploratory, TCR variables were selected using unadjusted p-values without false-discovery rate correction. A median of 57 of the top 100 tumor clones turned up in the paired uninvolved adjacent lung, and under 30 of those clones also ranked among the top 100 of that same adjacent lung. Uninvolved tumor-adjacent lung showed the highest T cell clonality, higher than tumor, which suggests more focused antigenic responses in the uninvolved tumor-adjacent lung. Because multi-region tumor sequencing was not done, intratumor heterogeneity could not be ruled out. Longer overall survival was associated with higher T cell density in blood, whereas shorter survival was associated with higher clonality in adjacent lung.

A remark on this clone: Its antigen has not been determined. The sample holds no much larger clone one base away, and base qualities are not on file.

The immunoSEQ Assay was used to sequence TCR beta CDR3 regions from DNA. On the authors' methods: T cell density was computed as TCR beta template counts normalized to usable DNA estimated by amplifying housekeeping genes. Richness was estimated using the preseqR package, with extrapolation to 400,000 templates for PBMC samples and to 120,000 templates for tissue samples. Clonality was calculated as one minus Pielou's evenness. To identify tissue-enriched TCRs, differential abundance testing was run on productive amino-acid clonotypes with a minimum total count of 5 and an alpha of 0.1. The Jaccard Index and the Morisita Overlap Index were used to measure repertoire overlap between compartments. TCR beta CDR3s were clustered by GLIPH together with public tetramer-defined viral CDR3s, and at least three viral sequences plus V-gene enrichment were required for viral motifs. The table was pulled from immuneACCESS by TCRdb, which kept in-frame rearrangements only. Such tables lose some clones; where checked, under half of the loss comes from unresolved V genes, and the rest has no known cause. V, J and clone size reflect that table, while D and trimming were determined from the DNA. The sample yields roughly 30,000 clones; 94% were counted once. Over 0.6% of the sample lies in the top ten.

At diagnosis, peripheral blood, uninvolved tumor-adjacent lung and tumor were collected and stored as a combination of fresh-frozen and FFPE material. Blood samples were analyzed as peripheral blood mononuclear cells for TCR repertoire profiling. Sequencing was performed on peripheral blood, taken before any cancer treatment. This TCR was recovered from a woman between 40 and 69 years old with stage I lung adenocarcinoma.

CDR3 reads: CASRPPISGQGTNQPQHF. The DNA is as follows: TGTGCCAGCAGGCCCCCTATTTCTGGACAGGGGACCAATCAGCCCCAGCATTTT. Rearrangement joined TRBV28 to TRBJ1-5, and 9 junctional nucleotides match TRBD1. From its cysteine to its phenylalanine, the CDR3 spans 18 amino acids. Only the CDR3 region is kept as DNA, spanning 54 bases read in frame from base 1. Unmatched junction bases come to 15, with V trimmed by 6 bases and J by 3 bases. CDR1 and CDR2 were assigned from the germline V gene as MDHEN and SYDVKM.